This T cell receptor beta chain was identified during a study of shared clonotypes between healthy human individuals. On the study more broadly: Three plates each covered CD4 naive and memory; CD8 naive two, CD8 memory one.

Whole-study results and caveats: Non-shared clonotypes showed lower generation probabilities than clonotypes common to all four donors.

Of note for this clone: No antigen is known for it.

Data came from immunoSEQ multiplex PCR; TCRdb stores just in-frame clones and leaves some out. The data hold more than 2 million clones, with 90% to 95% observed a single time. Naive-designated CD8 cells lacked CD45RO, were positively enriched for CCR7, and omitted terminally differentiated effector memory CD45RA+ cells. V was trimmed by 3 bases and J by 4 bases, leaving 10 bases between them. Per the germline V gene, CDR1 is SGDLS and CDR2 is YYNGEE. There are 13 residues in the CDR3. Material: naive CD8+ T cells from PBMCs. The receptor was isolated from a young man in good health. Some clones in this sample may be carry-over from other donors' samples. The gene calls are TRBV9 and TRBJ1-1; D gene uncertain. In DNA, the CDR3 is TGTGCCAGCAGCGAGAGTTCATCCACTGAAGCTTTCTTT. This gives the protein CASSESSSTEAFF.